Sequencing of this T cell receptor beta chain was carried out in a study of human T cells and chemical hapten exposure. Study background: Patients had diphenylcyclopropenone applied to the scalp weekly throughout the approximately 23-week study. How much TCR each sample yielded varied, mostly because pooled library volumes differed slightly. Study results and limitations: The formation of large CDR3 similarity clusters by expanded TCRs significantly exceeded that of controls.

Worth noting for this clonotype: Its antigen is currently unknown.

One entry per CDR3 protein results from TCRdb running MiXCR on the RACE reads. Of approximately 74,000 distinct CDR3 sequences in the sample, more than 30% were seen once. Sample time point: patch test 1, 2 weeks after DPC sensitization. Indicated treatment: therapeutic diphenylcyclopropenone sensitization with weekly scalp DPC. The V and J ends lost 0 bases and 8 bases respectively, with 12 bases between them. The CDR3 has 15 residues. CDR1 and CDR2 from the germline V gene are SGHRS and YFSETQ. The sample in question was whole blood, obtained in connection with sensitization to the hapten diphenylcyclopropenone (DPC). The chain joins TRBV5-1 to TRBJ1-6; D is undetermined. The sequence derives from a man aged 40-49 years with alopecia areata. Some clones in this sample may be carry-over from other donors' samples. CDR3 amino acids: CASSLVGYTDSPLHF. CDR3 sequence (DNA): TGCGCCAGCAGCTTGGTAGGTTATACGGATTCACCCCTCCACTTT.